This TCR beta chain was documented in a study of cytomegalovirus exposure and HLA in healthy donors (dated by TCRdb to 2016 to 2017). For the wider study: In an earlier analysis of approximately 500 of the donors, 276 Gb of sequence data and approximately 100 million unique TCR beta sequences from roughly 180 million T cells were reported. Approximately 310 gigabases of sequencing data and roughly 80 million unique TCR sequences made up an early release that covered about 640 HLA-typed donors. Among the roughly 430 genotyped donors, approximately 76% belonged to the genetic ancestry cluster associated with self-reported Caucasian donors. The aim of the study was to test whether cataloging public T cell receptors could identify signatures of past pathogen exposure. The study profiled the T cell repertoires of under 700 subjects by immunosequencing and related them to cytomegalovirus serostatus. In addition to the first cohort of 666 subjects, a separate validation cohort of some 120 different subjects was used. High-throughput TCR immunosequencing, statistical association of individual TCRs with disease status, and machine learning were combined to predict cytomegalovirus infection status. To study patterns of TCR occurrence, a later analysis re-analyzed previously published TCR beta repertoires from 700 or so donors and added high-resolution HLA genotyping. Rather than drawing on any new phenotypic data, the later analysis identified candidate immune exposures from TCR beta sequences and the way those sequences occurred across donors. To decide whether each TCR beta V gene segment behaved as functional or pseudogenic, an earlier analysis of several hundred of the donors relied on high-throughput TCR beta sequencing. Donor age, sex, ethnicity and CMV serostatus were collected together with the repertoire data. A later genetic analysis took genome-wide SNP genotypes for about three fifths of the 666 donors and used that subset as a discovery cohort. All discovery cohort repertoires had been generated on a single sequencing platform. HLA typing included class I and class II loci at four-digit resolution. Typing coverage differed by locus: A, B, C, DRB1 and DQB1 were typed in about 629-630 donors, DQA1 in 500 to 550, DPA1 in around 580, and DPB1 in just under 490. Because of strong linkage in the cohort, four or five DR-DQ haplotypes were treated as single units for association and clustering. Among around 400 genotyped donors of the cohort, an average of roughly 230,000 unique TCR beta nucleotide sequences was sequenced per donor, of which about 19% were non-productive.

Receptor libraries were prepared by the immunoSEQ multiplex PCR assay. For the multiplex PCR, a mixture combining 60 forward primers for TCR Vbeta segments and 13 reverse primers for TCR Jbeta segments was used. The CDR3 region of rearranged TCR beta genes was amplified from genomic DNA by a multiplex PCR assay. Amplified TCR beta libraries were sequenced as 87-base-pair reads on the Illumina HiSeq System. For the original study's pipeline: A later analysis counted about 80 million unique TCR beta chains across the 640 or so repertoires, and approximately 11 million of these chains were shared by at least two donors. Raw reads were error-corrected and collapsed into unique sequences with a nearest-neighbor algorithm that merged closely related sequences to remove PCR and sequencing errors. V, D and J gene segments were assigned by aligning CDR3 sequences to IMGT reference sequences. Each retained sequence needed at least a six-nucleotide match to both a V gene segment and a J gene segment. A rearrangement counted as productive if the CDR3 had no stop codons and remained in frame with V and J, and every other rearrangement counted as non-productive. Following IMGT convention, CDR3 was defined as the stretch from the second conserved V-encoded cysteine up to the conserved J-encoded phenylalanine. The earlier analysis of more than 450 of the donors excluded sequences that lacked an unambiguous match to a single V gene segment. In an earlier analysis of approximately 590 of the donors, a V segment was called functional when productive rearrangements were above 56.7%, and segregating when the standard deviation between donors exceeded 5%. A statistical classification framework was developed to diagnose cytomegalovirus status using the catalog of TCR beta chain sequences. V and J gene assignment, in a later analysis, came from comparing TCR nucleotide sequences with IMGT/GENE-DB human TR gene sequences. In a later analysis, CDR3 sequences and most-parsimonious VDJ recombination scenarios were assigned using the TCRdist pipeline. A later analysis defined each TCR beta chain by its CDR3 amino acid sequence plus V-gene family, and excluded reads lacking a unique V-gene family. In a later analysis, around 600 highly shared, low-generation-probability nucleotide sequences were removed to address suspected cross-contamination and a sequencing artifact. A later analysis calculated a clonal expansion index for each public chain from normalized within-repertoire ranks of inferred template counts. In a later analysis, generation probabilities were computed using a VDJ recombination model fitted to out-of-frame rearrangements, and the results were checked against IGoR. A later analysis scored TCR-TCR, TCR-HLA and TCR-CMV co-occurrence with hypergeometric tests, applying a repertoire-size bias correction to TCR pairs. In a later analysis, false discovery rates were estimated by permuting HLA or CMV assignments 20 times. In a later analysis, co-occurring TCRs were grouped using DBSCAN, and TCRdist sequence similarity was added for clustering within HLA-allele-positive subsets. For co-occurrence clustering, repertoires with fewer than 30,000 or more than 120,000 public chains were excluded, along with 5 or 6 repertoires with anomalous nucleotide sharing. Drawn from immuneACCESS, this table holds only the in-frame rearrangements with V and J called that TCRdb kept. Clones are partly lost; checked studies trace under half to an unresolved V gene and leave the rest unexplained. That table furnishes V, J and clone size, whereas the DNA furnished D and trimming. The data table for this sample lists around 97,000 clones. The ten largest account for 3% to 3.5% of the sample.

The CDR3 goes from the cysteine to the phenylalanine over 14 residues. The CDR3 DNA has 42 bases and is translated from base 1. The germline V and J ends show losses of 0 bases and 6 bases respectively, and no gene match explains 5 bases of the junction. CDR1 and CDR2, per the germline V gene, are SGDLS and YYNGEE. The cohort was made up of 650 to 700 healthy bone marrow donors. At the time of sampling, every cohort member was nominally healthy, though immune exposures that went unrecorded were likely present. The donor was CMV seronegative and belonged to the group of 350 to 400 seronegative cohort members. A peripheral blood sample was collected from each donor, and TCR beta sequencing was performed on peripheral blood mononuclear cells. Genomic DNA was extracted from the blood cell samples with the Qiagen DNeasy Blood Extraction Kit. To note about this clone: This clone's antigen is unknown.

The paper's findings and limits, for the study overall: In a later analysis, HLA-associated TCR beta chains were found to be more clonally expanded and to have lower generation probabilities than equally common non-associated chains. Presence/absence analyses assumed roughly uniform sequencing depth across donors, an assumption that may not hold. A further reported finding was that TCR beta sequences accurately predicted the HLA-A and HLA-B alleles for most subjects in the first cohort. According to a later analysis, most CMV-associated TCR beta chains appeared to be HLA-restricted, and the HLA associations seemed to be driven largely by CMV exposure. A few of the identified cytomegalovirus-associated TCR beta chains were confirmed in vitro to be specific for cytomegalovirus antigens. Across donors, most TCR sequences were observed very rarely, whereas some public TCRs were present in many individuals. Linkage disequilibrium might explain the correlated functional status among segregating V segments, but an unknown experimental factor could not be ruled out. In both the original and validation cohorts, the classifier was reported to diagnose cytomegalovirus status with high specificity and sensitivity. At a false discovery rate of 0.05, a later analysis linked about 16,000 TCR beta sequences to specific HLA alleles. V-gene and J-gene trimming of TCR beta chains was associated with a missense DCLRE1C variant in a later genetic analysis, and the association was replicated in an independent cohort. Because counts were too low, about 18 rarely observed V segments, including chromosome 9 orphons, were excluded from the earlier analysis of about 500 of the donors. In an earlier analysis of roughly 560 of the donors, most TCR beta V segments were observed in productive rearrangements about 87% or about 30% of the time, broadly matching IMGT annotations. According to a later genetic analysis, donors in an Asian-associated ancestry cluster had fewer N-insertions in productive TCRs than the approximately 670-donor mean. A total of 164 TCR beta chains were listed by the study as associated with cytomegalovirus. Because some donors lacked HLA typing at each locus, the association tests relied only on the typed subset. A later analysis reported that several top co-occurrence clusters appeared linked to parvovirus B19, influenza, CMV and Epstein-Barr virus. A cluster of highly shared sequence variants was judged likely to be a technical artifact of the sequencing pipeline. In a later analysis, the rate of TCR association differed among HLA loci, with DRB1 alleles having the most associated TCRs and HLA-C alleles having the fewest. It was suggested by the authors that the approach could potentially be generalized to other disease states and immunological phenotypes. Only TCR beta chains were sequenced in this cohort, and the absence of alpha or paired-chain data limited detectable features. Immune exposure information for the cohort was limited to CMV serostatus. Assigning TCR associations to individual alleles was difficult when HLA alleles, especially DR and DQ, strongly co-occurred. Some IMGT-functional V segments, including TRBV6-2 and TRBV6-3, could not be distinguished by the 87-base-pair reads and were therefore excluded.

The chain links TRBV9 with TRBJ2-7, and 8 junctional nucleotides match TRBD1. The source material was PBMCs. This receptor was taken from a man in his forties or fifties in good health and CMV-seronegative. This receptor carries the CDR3 CASSVDQGAGEQYF. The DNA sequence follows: TGTGCCAGCAGCGTAGACCAGGGGGCAGGCGAGCAGTACTTC.